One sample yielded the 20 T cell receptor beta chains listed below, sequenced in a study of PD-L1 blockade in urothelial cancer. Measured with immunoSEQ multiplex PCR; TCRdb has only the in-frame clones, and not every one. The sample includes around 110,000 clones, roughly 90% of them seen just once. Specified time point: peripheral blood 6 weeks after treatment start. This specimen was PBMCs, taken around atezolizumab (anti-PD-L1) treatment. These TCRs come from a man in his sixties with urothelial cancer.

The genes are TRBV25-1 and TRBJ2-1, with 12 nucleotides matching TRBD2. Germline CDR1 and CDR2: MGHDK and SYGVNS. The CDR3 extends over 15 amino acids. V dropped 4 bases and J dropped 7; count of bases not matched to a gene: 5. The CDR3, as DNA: TGTGCCAGCAGTGTATTACTAGCGGGAGGTAATGAGCAGTTCTTC. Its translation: CASSVLLAGGNEQFF.

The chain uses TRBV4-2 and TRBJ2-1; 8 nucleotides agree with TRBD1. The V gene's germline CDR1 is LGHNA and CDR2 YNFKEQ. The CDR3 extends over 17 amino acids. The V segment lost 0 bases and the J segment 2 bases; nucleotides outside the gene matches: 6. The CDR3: CASSQEGTGGPYNEQFF. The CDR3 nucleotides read TGTGCCAGCAGCCAAGAAGGGACAGGAGGACCCTACAATGAGCAGTTCTTC.

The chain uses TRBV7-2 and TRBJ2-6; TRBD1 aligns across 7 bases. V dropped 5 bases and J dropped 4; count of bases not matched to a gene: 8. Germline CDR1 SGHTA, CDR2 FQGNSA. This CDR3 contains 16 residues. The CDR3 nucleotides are TGTGCCAGCAGCCCTCGACAGGGTATGGGGGCCAACGTCCTGACTTTC. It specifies CASSPRQGMGANVLTF.

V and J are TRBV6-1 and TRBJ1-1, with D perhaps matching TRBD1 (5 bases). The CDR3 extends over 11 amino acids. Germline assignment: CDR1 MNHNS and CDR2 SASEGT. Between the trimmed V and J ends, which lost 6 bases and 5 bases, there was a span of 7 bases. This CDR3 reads CASREGTEAFF. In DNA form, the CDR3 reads TGTGCCAGCAGGGAGGGGACTGAAGCTTTCTTT.

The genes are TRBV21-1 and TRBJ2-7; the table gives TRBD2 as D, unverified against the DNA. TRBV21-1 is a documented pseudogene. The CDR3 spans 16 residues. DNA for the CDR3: TGTGCCAGCAGCATGGGGGGGTTGCAGGGGACCAACGAGCAGTACTTC. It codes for CASSMGGLQGTNEQYF.

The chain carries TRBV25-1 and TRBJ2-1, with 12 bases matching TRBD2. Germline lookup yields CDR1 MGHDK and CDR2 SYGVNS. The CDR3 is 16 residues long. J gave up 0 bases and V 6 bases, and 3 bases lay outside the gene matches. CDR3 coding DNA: TGTGCCAGCAGCGAGACTAGCGGGAGCTCCTACAATGAGCAGTTCTTC. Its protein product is CASSETSGSSYNEQFF.

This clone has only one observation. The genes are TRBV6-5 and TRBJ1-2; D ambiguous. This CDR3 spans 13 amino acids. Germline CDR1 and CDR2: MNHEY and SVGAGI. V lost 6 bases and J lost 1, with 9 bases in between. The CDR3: CASRTTLNYGYTF. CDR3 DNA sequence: TGTGCCAGCAGGACAACACTTAACTATGGCTACACCTTC.

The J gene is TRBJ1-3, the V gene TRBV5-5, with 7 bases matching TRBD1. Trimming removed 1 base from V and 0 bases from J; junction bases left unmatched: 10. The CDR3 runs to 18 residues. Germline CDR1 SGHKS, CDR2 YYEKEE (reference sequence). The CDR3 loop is CASSLFRPRGSSGNTIYF. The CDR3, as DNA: TGTGCCAGCAGCTTGTTTAGGCCCAGGGGGAGCTCTGGAAACACCATATATTTT.

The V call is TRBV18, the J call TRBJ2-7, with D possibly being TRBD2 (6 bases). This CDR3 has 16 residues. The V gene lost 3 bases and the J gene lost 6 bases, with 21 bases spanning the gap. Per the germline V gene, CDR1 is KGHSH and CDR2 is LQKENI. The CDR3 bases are TGTGCCAGCTCACCTCAAACTGGAGGGGCTCTTCTCGAGCAGTACTTC. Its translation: CASSPQTGGALLEQYF.

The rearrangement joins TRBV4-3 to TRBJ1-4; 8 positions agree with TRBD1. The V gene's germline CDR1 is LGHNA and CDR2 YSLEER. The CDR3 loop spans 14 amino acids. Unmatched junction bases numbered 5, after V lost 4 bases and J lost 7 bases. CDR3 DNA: TGCGCCAGCAGCCTCGACAGGGGCAGTGAAAAACTGTTTTTT. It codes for CASSLDRGSEKLFF.

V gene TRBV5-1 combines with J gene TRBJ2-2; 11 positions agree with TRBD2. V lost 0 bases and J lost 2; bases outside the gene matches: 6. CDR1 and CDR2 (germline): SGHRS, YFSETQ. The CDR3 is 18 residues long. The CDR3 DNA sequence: TGCGCCAGCAGCTTGGAGGTAGCGGGGGGGACCAACACCGGGGAGCTGTTTTTT. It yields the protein CASSLEVAGGTNTGELFF.

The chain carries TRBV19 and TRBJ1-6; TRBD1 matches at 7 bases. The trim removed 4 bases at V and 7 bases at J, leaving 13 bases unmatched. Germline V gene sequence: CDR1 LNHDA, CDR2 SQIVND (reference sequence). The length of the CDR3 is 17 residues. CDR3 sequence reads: CASSKYLATGSNSPLHF. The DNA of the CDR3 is TGTGCCAGTAGTAAGTATTTGGCGACAGGGAGCAATTCACCCCTCCACTTT.

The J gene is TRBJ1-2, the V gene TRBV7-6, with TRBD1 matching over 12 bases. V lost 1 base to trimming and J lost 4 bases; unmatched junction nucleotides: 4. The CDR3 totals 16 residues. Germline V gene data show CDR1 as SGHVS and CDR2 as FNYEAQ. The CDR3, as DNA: TGTGCCAGCAGCTTAGAAGGGACAGGGGGCCCCTATGGCTACACCTTC. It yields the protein CASSLEGTGGPYGYTF.

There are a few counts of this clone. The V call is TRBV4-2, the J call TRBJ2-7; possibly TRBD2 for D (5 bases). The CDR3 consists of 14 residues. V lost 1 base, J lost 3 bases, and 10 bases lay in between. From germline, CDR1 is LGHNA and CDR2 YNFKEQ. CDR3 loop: CASSQGMGDYEQYF. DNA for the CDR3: TGTGCCAGCAGCCAAGGAATGGGAGACTACGAGCAGTACTTC.

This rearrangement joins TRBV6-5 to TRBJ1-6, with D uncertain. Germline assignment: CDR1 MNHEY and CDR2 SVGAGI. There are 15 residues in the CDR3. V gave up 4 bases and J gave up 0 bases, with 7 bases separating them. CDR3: CASSSPSSYNSPLHF. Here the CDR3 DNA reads TGTGCCAGCAGTTCCCCGAGCTCCTATAATTCACCCCTCCACTTT.

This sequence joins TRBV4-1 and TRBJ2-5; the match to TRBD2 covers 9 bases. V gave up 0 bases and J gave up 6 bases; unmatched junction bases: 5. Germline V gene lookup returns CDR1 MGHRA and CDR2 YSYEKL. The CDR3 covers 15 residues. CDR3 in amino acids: CASSQDAGGWQTQYF. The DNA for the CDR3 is TGCGCCAGCAGCCAAGATGCGGGGGGGTGGCAGACCCAGTACTTC.

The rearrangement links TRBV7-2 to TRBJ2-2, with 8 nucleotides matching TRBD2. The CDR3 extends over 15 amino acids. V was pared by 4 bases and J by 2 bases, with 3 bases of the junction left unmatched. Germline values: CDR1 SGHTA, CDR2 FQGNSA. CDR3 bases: TGTGCCAGCAGCTCTGTAGCGGGAAACACCGGGGAGCTGTTTTTT. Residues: CASSSVAGNTGELFF.

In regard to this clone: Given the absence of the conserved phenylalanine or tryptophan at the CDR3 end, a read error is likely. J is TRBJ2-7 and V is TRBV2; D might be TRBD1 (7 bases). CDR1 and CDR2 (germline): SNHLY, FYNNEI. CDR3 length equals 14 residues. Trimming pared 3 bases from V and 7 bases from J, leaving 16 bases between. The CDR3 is CASSEGQFSGEQYL. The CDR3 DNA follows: TGTGCCAGCAGTGAGGGACAGTTTAGCGGAGAGCAGTACCTC.

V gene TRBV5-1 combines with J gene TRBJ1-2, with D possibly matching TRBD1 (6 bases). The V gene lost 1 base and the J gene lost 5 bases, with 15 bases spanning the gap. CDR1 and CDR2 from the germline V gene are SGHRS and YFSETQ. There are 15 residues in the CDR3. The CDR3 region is CASSLTAGAVYGYTF. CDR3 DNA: TGCGCCAGCAGCTTGACTGCAGGGGCCGTATATGGCTACACCTTC.

This chain's CDR3 is CASSSIQTSGRAPGETQYF. DNA of the CDR3: TGTGCCAGCAGCTCAATACAGACTAGCGGGAGGGCACCGGGGGAGACCCAGTACTTC. The chain joins TRBV7-2 to TRBJ2-5, with 14 bases aligning to TRBD2. The CDR3 contains 19 residues. Germline trimming cut 4 bases from V and 5 bases from J; bases unmatched to any gene: 15. Germline values: CDR1 SGHTA, CDR2 FQGNSA.